The clone carrying this TCR beta chain has ten or more counts. Antigen: not known. A 3' RACE protocol on RNA, with unique molecular identifiers, produced the TCR library. Each CDR3 protein gets one entry after TCRdb re-called the 3' RACE reads with MiXCR. The data hold about 15,000 distinct CDR3 sequences, with roughly 3.4% observed a single time. The sample is drawn from a study of HIV-infected children after antiretroviral therapy interruption. At the level of the study: Most participating children were previously exposed to EBV and CMV. Study-level points and caveats: Naive CD4+ Gini coefficient rose by interruption end, suggesting clonal expansion. After treatment interruption started, naive CD4+ CDR3 overlap across time points dropped.

The treatment denotes: PENTA 11 planned treatment interruption arm or continuous ART arm. Naive CD4+ CD45RA+ CD45RO- T cells were FACS-sorted from thawed PBMCs. This CDR3 has 15 residues. Deletions cut 3 bases from V and 3 bases from J, with 13 bases between. Germline V CDR1 and CDR2: SGHDT, YYEEEE. Sequenced here: CD45RA+ CD4+ T cells from PBMCs, sampled from a donor given antiretroviral therapy, either interrupted or continuous. Indicated subset: naive CD4+ CD45RA+ CD45RO- T cells. The chain combines TRBV5-6 with TRBJ1-5; D not certain. The origin of this receptor is a child under 18 with HIV. CDR3 amino acids: CASSSRRFLNQPQHF. The CDR3 nucleotides read TGTGCCAGCAGCTCGCGACGGTTTCTCAATCAGCCCCAGCATTTT. Together with reference TRBV5-6 and TRBJ1-5, the CDR3 gives the full variable domain: DAGVTQSPTHLIKTRGQQVTLRCSPKSGHDTVSWYQQALGQGPQFIFQYYEEEERQRGNFPDRFSGHQFPNYSSELNVNALLLGDSALYLCASSSRRFLNQPQHFGDGTRLSIL.